The clone carrying this T cell receptor (beta chain) turned up a few times. The whole isolated RNA underwent reverse transcription, so sequencing captured expressed TCRB transcripts. Sequenced by immunoSEQ multiplex PCR; TCRdb stores in-frame clones only, minus some. The data contain about half a million clones, over 25% of them seen just once; the ten biggest clones take up almost 0.065%. The authors took one heparinised blood draw, averaging about 120 mL, from each donor. This specimen comes from a study of beta chain features in type 1 diabetes. The source is a man between 18 and 29 years old in good health. Sequencing was done on a sample of naive CD4+ T cells from blood.

The CDR3 region is CASSKDGYEQYF. CDR3 coding DNA: TGTGCCAGCAGCAAAGACGGCTACGAGCAGTACTTC. The genes are TRBV7-6 and TRBJ2-7, with D uncertain. Germline CDR1 and CDR2: SGHVS and FNYEAQ. Trimming removed 5 bases at V and 3 bases at J, with 8 bases between. The CDR3 has 12 amino acids.